The clone carrying this TCR beta chain was seen just once. CDR3 size: 14 residues. V was clipped by 6 bases and J by 9 bases; unmatched bases: 11. Germline loops: CDR1 MNHEY, CDR2 SVGAGI. Original handling: Using reference gene primer amplification, nucleated cell counts were estimated. The protocol was immunoSEQ multiplex PCR, while the TCRdb copy is restricted to in-frame clones and leaves out a portion. That table furnishes V, J and clone size, whereas the DNA furnished D and trimming. The data contain under 100,000 clones, approximately 80% of them singletons. The data are from a study of blood T cell repertoires in COVID-19. Study-level background: Whether acute or convalescent, the COVID-19 samples came from the United States, Italy and Spain. PBMCs, B-cell-depleted T cells, or T cells were the source of the cDNA or gDNA that made up the material.

V usage is TRBV6-5 and J usage is TRBJ2-1, with 7 bases identical to TRBD1. Sequenced input: peripheral blood. This clonotype was obtained from an elderly man with active or convalescent COVID-19. The CDR3 is CASSSRGTELEQFF. As DNA, the CDR3 is TGTGCCAGCAGCTCCCGAGGGACAGAACTTGAGCAGTTCTTC.